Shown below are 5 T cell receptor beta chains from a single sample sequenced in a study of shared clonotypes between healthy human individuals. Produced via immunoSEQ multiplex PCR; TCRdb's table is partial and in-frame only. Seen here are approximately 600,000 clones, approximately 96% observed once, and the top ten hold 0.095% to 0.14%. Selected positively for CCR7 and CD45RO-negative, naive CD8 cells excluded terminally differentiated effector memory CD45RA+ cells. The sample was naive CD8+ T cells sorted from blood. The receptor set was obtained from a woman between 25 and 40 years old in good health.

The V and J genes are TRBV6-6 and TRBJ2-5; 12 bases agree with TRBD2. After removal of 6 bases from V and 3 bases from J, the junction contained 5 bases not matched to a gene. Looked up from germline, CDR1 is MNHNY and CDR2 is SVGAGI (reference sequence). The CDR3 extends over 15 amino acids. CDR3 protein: CASRRLAGAEETQYF. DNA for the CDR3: TGTGCCAGCAGAAGACTAGCGGGAGCGGAAGAGACCCAGTACTTC.

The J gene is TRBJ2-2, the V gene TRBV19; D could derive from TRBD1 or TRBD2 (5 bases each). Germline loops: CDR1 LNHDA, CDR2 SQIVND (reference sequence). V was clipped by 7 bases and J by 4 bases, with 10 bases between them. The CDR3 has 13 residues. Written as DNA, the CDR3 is TGTGCCAGTACTTTGGGGGTCACCGGGGAGCTGTTTTTT. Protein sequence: CASTLGVTGELFF.

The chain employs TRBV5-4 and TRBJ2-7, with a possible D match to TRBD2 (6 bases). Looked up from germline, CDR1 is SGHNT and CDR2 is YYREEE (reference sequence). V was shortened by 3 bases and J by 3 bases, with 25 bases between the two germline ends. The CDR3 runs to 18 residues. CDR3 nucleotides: TGTGCCAGCAGCTCCGACATCTTCCGGGAACGGGAGAACTACGAGCAGTACTTC. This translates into CASSSDIFRERENYEQYF.

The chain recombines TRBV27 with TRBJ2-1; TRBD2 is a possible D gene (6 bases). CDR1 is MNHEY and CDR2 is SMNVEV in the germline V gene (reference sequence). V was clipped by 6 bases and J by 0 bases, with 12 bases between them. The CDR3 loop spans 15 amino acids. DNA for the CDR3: TGTGCCAGCAGATCCGGGACTCGCTCCTACAATGAGCAGTTCTTC. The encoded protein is CASRSGTRSYNEQFF.

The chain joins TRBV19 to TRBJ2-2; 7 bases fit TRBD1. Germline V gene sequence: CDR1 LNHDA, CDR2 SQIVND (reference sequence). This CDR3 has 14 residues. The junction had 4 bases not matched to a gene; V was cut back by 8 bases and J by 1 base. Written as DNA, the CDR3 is TGTGCCAGTGCCGGGACAGTGAACACCGGGGAGCTGTTTTTT. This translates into CASAGTVNTGELFF.